This TCR beta chain was found in a study of cytomegalovirus exposure and HLA in healthy donors. Study as a whole: The study's early data release held about 85 million unique TCRs from HLA-typed donors.

Use of 60 Vbeta and 13 Jbeta primers characterized the PCR. In the original workflow: Unique TCR beta chains totaled around 86 million in a later count, with around 11 million of them shared. Here immunoSEQ multiplex PCR was the method, and the copy in TCRdb shows in-frame clones only, minus some. The V and J calls and clone size come from that table; D and trimming were worked out from the DNA. The table has 85,000 to 130,000 clones, roughly two thirds seen once. The count of this clone is one. Its antigen is not identified. CDR1 and CDR2 from the germline V gene are SNHLY and FYNNEI. CDR3 length: 14 amino acids. Trimming shortened V by 2 bases and J by 8 bases, and 15 bases separated the two germline ends. Findings and limits, study-wide: Later analysis reportedly placed an Asian-associated ancestry cluster below the roughly 680-donor mean in N-insertions. The dataset shows that most TCR sequences were rare, while some public TCRs occurred in many donors.

The material sequenced was PBMCs. The J gene is TRBJ1-2, the V gene TRBV2, with D possibly being TRBD1 (6 bases). The clonotype was recovered from a female donor in good health and CMV-seronegative. CDR3 residues: CASSEYKGVGGYTF. The CDR3 region has the DNA TGTGCCAGCAGTGAATACAAGGGGGTCGGCGGCTACACCTTC.